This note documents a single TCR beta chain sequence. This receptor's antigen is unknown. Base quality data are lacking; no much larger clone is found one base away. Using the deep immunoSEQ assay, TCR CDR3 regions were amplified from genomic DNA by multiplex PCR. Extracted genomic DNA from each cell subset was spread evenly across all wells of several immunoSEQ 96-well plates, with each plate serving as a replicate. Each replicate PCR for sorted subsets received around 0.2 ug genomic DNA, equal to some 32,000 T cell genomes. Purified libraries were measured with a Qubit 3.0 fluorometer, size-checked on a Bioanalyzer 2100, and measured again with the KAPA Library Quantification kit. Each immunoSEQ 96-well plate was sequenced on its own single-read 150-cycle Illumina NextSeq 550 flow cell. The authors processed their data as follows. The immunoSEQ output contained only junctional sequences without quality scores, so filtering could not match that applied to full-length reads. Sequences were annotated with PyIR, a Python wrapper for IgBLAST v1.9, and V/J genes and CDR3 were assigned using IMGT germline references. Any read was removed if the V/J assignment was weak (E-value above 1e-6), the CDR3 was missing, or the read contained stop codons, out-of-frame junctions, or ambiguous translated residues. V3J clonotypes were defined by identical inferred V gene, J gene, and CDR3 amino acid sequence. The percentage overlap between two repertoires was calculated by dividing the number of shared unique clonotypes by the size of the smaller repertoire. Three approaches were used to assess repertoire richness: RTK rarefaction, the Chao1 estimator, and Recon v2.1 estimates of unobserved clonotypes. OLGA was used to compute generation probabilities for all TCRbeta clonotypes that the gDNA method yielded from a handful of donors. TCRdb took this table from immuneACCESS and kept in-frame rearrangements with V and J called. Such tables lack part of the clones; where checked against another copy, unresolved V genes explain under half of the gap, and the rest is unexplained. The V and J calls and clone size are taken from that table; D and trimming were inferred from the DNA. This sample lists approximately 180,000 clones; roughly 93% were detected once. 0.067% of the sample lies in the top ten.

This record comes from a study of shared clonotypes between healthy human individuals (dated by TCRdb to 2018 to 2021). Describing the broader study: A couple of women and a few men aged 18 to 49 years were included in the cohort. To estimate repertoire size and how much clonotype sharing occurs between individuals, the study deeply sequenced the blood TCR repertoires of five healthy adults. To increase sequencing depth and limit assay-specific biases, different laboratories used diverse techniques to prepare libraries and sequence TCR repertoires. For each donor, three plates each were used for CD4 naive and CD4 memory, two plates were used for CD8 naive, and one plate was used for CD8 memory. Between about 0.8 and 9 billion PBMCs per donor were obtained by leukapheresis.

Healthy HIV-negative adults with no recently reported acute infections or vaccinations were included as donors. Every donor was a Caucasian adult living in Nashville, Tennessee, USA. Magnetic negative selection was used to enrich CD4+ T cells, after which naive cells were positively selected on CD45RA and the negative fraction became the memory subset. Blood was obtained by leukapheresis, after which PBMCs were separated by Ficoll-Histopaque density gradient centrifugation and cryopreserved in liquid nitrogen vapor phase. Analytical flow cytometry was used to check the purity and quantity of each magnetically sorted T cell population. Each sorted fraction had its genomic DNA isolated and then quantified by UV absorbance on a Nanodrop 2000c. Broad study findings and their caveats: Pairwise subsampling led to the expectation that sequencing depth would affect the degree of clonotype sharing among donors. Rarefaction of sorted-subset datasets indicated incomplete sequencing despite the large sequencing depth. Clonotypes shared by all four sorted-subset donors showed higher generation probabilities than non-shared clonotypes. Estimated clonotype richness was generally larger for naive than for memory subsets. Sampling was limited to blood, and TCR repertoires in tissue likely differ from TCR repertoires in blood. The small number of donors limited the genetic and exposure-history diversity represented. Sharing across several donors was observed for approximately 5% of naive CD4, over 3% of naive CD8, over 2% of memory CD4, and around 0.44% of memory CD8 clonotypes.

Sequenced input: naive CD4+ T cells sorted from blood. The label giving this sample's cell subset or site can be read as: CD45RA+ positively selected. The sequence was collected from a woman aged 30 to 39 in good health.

The CDR3 region reads CASSPLPGQVYGYTF. The nucleotide sequence reads TGTGCCAGCAGTCCTCTACCGGGACAGGTCTATGGCTACACCTTC. In this chain, TRBV28 is recombined with TRBJ1-2, with 8 middle bases fitting TRBD1. The germline V gene supplies CDR1 MDHEN and CDR2 SYDVKM. The CDR3 goes from the cysteine to the phenylalanine over 15 residues. The retained sequence is limited to the CDR3, 45 bases, with the frame set at the first base. Clipping removes 5 bases from V and 4 bases from J, with 9 as the unmatched junction base count.